These 20 T cell receptor beta chains were all obtained from the same sample, sequenced in a study of patients and donors after allogeneic stem cell transplantation (dated by TCRdb to about 2020). The library was obtained by RT-PCR. The listed sequencing device is NextSeq 550. In-frame beta chains were kept once TCRdb had trimmed the public reads at Q25 with fastp and called clones with MiXCR. Entries that share a CDR3 protein sequence are merged under the most common genes and DNA. This sample lists 160,000 or so distinct CDR3 sequences; approximately 24% were detected once. The ten largest clonotypes hold about 24% of the sample. The sequencing input was blood, either unsorted or a sorted T cell fraction (not recorded which). All receptors come from a human donor who was either an allogeneic HSCT recipient or a stem cell or donor lymphocyte infusion donor (not recorded which). It is not recorded whose cells these are; they may come from a transplant donor.

This clonotype occurred a few times. The CDR3 region has the DNA TGTGCCAGCAAATGGGGACCCAACTATGGCTACACCTTC. Protein sequence: CASKWGPNYGYTF. The rearrangement joins TRBV12-3 or TRBV12-4 to TRBJ1-2, with D possibly TRBD1 on 5 matching bases. This CDR3 region has 13 residues. Deletions cut 7 bases from V and 2 bases from J, with 11 bases between.

This rearrangement joins TRBV7-7 to TRBJ1-1; D not certain. Germline V CDR1 and CDR2: SSHAT, FNYEAQ (reference sequence). CDR3 size: 13 residues. CDR3 sequence (DNA): TGTTCTAGCAGCTCTCAGATGGACACTGAAGCTTTCTTT. This gives the protein CSSSSQMDTEAFF.

This clonotype came up a few times. The rearrangement links TRBV5-1 to TRBJ1-5; D not certain. This CDR3 has 13 residues. V lost 3 bases to trimming and J lost 9 bases, with 13 bases between them. The germline gives CDR1 SGHRS, CDR2 YFSETQ. The CDR3: CASSSTGESPQHF. The CDR3 coding sequence is TGCGCCAGCAGCTCTACCGGGGAGTCGCCCCAGCATTTT. The full variable domain, with the rest looked up from reference TRBV5-1 and TRBJ1-5, is KAGVTQTPRYLIKTRGQQVTLSCSPISGHRSVSWYQQTPGQGLQFLFEYFSETQRNKGNFPGRFSGRQFSNSRSEMNVSTLELGDSALYLCASSSTGESPQHFGDGTRLSIL.

This clonotype was counted between two and nine times. V gene TRBV7-3 combines with J gene TRBJ2-3, with 8 bases identical to TRBD2. Trimming took 4 bases from V and 2 from J; bases not matched to a gene: 8. This CDR3 spans 16 amino acids. The germline gives CDR1 SGHTA, CDR2 FQGTGA. The CDR3 coding sequence is TGTGCCAGCAGCTCCACAGCGGGGGCTCCCACAGATACGCAGTATTTT. Its protein product is CASSSTAGAPTDTQYF.

This clonotype was counted between two and nine times. The rearrangement joins TRBV29-1 to TRBJ1-2; tentatively, D is TRBD1 (5 bases). Trimming took off 6 bases at V and 2 bases at J, with 16 bases between the two ends. Germline assignment: CDR1 SQVTM and CDR2 ANQGSEA. The CDR3 spans 14 residues. CDR3 sequence reads: CSVGNQGPNYGYTF. As DNA, the CDR3 is TGCAGCGTGGGGAATCAGGGCCCAAACTATGGCTACACCTTC.

The chain is built from TRBV3-1 and TRBJ2-7; 9 bases align to TRBD1. Germline V gene sequence: CDR1 LGHDT, CDR2 YNNKEL (reference sequence). The trim removed 4 bases at V and 2 bases at J, leaving 6 bases unmatched. CDR3 size: 15 residues. The CDR3 spells CASSRDRETPYEQYF. DNA for the CDR3: TGTGCCAGCAGCCGGGACAGGGAAACACCCTACGAGCAGTACTTC.

This clonotype showed up just a few times. The chain combines TRBV12-3 or TRBV12-4 with TRBJ2-5; 10 positions agree with TRBD2. The CDR3 length is 16 residues. Unmatched junction bases numbered 9, after V lost 4 bases and J lost 4 bases. Here the CDR3 reads CASSSMTSGPRETQYF. In nucleotides, the CDR3 is TGTGCCAGCAGTTCAATGACTAGCGGGCCGAGAGAGACCCAGTACTTC.

This clonotype was detected only a few times. The gene calls are TRBV10-3 and TRBJ1-6; no firm D call. The CDR3 totals 13 residues. Germline V gene sequence: CDR1 ENHRY, CDR2 SYGVKD. Trimming stripped 5 bases from V and 7 bases from J, with 9 bases between. Here the CDR3 DNA reads TGTGCCATCAGTTCAGACTTCAATTCACCCCTCCACTTT. Amino acids: CAISSDFNSPLHF.

This chain joins TRBV5-5 and TRBJ1-4; D gene unclear. V dropped 7 bases and J dropped 0 bases, with 13 bases sitting between them. The germline CDR1 and CDR2 sequences are SGHKS and YYEKEE (reference sequence). CDR3 length equals 15 residues. CDR3 in DNA: TGTGCCAGCGCCCTCGGCGGCCCAACTAATGAAAAACTGTTTTTT. Its translation: CASALGGPTNEKLFF.

This chain links TRBV5-1 with TRBJ2-7; weak D call: TRBD2 (5 bases). Germline CDR1 is SGHRS and CDR2 is YFSETQ. There are 15 residues in the CDR3. V was clipped by 0 bases and J by 0 bases, with 10 bases between them. The CDR3 spells CASSLESGLSYEQYF. CDR3 coding DNA: TGCGCCAGCAGCTTGGAGTCCGGACTCTCCTACGAGCAGTACTTC.

The genes are TRBV6-5 and TRBJ1-6; possible D gene TRBD1, 6 bases. Germline CDR1 is MNHEY and CDR2 is SVGAGI. The CDR3 has 16 residues. Trimming cost V 0 bases and J 7 bases, with 13 bases left between them. The CDR3 loop reads CASSYSIGGGNSPLHF. CDR3 in DNA: TGTGCCAGCAGTTACTCGATTGGCGGGGGCAATTCACCCCTCCACTTT.

In this sample, this clonotype turned up many times. V and J are TRBV3-1 and TRBJ1-2; no firm D call. The V and J ends lost 1 base and 8 bases respectively, with 20 bases between them. Per the germline V gene, CDR1 is LGHDT and CDR2 is YNNKEL (reference sequence). This CDR3 comprises 16 residues. The CDR3 is CASSQGVGKAYWGYTF. The CDR3 region has the DNA TGTGCCAGCAGCCAAGGAGTCGGAAAAGCCTACTGGGGCTACACCTTC.

The chain carries TRBV7-6 and TRBJ2-3; 7 positions agree with TRBD1. CDR1 is SGHVS, CDR2 FNYEAQ, per germline. The CDR3 runs to 17 residues. The ends lost 1 base at V and 6 bases at J; junction bases unmatched: 13. DNA of the CDR3: TGTGCCAGCAGCTTAGAGTCCGGGACAGCCCGTTTCGATACGCAGTATTTT. This encodes CASSLESGTARFDTQYF. The complete variable domain, with remaining parts taken from reference TRBV7-6 and TRBJ2-3, reads GAGVSQSPRYKVTKRGQDVALRCDPISGHVSLYWYRQALGQGPEFLTYFNYEAQQDKSGLPNDRFSAERPEGSISTLTIQRTEQRDSAMYRCASSLESGTARFDTQYFGPGTRLTVL.

The chain joins TRBV6-5 to TRBJ1-4; D is unresolved. Trimming removed 5 bases from V and 10 bases from J, with 26 bases in between. Germline V gives CDR1 MNHEY, CDR2 SVGAGI. There are 17 residues in the CDR3. CDR3 bases: TGTGCCAGCAGTCCGACCCCCCTACATCGGTGGACGGGAAAACTGTTTTTT. Encoded protein: CASSPTPLHRWTGKLFF.

This clonotype was detected only a few times. The CDR3 is CASSYSRQASNQPQHF. The CDR3 DNA follows: TGTGCCAGCAGTTACTCGAGGCAGGCTAGCAATCAGCCCCAGCATTTT. This chain joins TRBV6-6 and TRBJ1-5; D gene uncertain. The CDR3 length is 16 residues. Germline values: CDR1 MNHNY, CDR2 SVGAGI (reference sequence). V shed 0 bases and J shed 0 bases, with 9 bases lying between them.

The V and J genes are TRBV20-1 and TRBJ2-7, with 10 bases aligning to TRBD1. V lost 0 bases and J lost 4; bases outside the gene matches: 6. CDR3 size: 15 residues. Looked up from germline, CDR1 is DFQATT and CDR2 is SNEGSKA (reference sequence). The CDR3 protein is CSARDRRQGAYEQYF. The CDR3 bases are TGCAGTGCTAGAGATCGGAGACAGGGGGCGTACGAGCAGTACTTC.

This chain links TRBV12-3 or TRBV12-4 with TRBJ1-2; D may be TRBD1 (6 bases). The CDR3 runs 13 residues. Deletions cut 10 bases from V and 5 bases from J, with 17 bases between. CDR3 amino acids: CAIGGRDRYGYTF. DNA for the CDR3: TGTGCCATCGGGGGCAGGGACCGGTATGGCTACACCTTC.

CDR3 region: CASSSPGQGVAGELFF. CDR3 coding DNA: TGTGCCAGCAGCTCCCCGGGACAGGGGGTAGCGGGGGAGCTGTTTTTT. The V gene is TRBV7-2, the J gene TRBJ2-2, with TRBD1 matching 11 bases. This CDR3 is built from 16 residues. The germline V gene has CDR1 SGHTA and CDR2 FQGNSA. Trimming removed 4 bases from V and 8 bases from J; junction bases left unmatched: 9.

The chain carries TRBV7-8 and TRBJ1-4, with a tentative D call TRBD1 (6 bases). The CDR3 contains 15 residues. Germline V lookup: CDR1 SGHVS, CDR2 FQNEAQ. V was clipped by 5 bases and J by 8 bases, with 18 bases between them. CDR3 residues: CASSPGSGVMEKLFF. CDR3 DNA: TGTGCCAGCAGCCCTGGGTCAGGGGTAATGGAAAAACTGTTTTTT.

This clonotype came up many times. This chain joins TRBV12-3 or TRBV12-4 and TRBJ1-2; no clear D gene. The CDR3 extends over 10 amino acids. Deletions cut 3 bases from V and 12 bases from J, with 8 bases between. CDR3 coding DNA: TGTGCCAGCAGTTTGGTGTCGCACACCTTC. Translation gives CASSLVSHTF.